This T cell receptor beta chain was observed in a study of blood T cell repertoires in COVID-19. Germline V gene data show CDR1 as SGHAT and CDR2 as FQNNGV. Trimming removed 1 base from V and 5 bases from J, with 15 bases in between. The CDR3 consists of 16 residues. Here immunoSEQ multiplex PCR was the method, and the copy in TCRdb shows in-frame clones only, minus some. The sample lists some 260,000 clones; about nine tenths were seen once. Sequenced sample: PBMCs or T cells enriched from blood (not recorded which). The chain is built from TRBV11-2 and TRBJ2-1, with D possibly matching TRBD1 (5 bases). This receptor was obtained from a woman aged 25 to 39 with acute COVID-19. This CDR3 is CASSLARAGMDNEQFF. The CDR3 DNA is TGTGCCAGCAGCTTAGCTCGGGCAGGGATGGACAATGAGCAGTTCTTC. The whole variable domain, filled in from reference TRBV11-2 and TRBJ2-1, reads EAGVAQSPRYKIIEKRQSVAFWCNPISGHATLYWYQQILGQGPKLLIQFQNNGVVDDSQLPKDRFSAERLKGVDSTLKIQPAKLEDSAVYLCASSLARAGMDNEQFFGPGTRLTVL.